This T cell receptor beta chain was captured by sequencing in a study of T cells in Graves' hyperthyroidism and ophthalmopathy. Background on the study: Blood from the periphery was taken at initial diagnosis, before any treatment.

TCR beta CDR3 regions were amplified from RNA transcripts. First-round RT-PCR of the TCR CDR3 relied on the HTBI primer set. One entry per CDR3 protein results from TCRdb running MiXCR on the multiplex PCR reads. The sample yields more than 500,000 distinct CDR3 sequences, roughly a sixth seen once. Exclusion of patients followed from uncontrolled infection, other autoimmune disease, pregnancy or lactation. Thyroid ultrasound and orbital computed tomography, with clinical symptoms and serum thyroxine and TRAb, informed diagnoses. Many counts were recorded for this clonotype. This receptor was identified in a woman between 25 and 40 years old with Graves' ophthalmopathy. Sequencing used blood.

CDR3 residues: CASSPDTLNTEAFF. The DNA for the CDR3 is TGTGCCAGCAGCCCCGACACTCTGAACACTGAAGCTTTCTTT. The gene calls are TRBV28 and TRBJ1-1, with D hard to call. The CDR3 is 14 amino acids. V was trimmed by 6 bases and J by 0 bases, leaving 11 bases between them. CDR1 is MDHEN, CDR2 SYDVKM, per germline.